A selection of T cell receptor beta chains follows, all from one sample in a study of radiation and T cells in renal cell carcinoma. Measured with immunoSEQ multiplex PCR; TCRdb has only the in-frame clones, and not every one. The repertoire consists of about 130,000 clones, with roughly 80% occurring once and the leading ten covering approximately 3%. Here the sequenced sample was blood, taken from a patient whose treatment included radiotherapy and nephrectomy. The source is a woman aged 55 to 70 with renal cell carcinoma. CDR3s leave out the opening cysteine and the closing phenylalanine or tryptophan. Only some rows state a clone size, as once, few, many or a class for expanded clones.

CDR3: ASSPALGGRPGYT
V: TRBV7-9
J: TRBJ1-2
size: NA

CDR3: ASSRNRGNTEAF
V: TRBV5-6
J: TRBJ1-1
size: NA

CDR3: ASMRGGSNQPQH
V: TRBV6-5
J: TRBJ1-5
size: NA

CDR3: ATLRGGYT
V: TRBV28
J: TRBJ1-2
size: NA

CDR3: ASSESLGRGDEQY
V: TRBV6-1
J: TRBJ2-7
size: NA

CDR3: ASSPSGAGYEQY
V: TRBV7-2
J: TRBJ2-7
size: NA

CDR3: ASSNQLSTDTQY
V: TRBV27
J: TRBJ2-3
size: NA

CDR3: ASSYSPDGGYEQY
V: TRBV6-5
J: TRBJ2-7
size: NA

CDR3: ASSRDRGGYGYT
V: TRBV2
J: TRBJ1-2
size: NA

CDR3: ASSLADRGLSRYT
V: TRBV6-6
J: TRBJ1-2
size: few